These 7 T cell receptor beta chains share one sample of origin, sequenced in a study of T cells in Graves' hyperthyroidism and ophthalmopathy. Regions amplified from RNA transcripts were the TCR beta CDR3 regions. The primer set for the first-round RT-PCR of the TCR CDR3 was HTBI. Using its own MiXCR run on the multiplex PCR reads, TCRdb lists one record per CDR3 protein. The sample includes over 450,000 distinct CDR3 sequences, roughly 18% of them seen just once. The sample comprised blood. The receptors derive from a woman under 30 with Graves' ophthalmopathy.

This clonotype has ten or more counts. The J gene is TRBJ2-3, the V gene TRBV28; 9 bases align to TRBD2. Trimming at V came to 3 bases and at J to 0 bases, leaving 10 bases not matched to a gene. Germline V lookup: CDR1 MDHEN, CDR2 SYDVKM. This CDR3 comprises 18 residues. The DNA of the CDR3 is TGTGCCAGCAGTTTGTCTCCGGGACTAGCAGGTAGCACAGATACGCAGTATTTT. Encoded protein: CASSLSPGLAGSTDTQYF.

This clonotype was picked up many times. The V and J genes are TRBV30 and TRBJ2-2; 9 bases are a match to TRBD2. V shed 5 bases and J 7 bases; nucleotides not matched to a gene: 8. The CDR3 consists of 14 residues. Germline lookup yields CDR1 GTSNPN and CDR2 SVGIG (reference sequence). The CDR3 DNA is TGTGCCTGGGGTAGCGGGGGCACCAACGGGGAGCTGTTTTTT. Residues: CAWGSGGTNGELFF.

This clonotype was observed a handful of times. The chain is built from TRBV7-9 and TRBJ2-3, with no clear D. Trimming took off 1 base at V and 2 bases at J, with 16 bases between the two ends. Germline V gene lookup returns CDR1 SEHNR and CDR2 FQNEAQ (reference sequence). The CDR3 totals 17 residues. The DNA for the CDR3 is TGTGCCAGCAGCTTAGAGTCGGTGAACTATATCACAGATACGCAGTATTTT. Its translation is CASSLESVNYITDTQYF.

This clonotype was detected ten times or more. The chain combines TRBV11-2 with TRBJ1-2; TRBD1 matches at 9 bases. From germline, CDR1 is SGHAT and CDR2 FQNNGV. The CDR3 runs to 15 residues. V dropped 1 base and J dropped 8; count of bases not matched to a gene: 8. CDR3 sequence reads: CASSLGLQGATGYTF. The CDR3, as DNA: TGTGCCAGCAGCTTAGGCCTACAGGGGGCTACAGGCTACACCTTC.

The DNA for the CDR3 is TGTGCCAGCATTCGGGTCAGGGGGGAAAATCAGCCCCAGCATTTT. This translates into CASIRVRGENQPQHF. This chain uses TRBV9 with TRBJ1-5; TRBD1 agrees at 7 bases. V dropped 6 bases and J dropped 4; count of bases not matched to a gene: 10. The germline gives CDR1 SGDLS, CDR2 YYNGEE. This CDR3 is built from 15 residues.

This clonotype was observed many times. This chain uses TRBV7-3 with TRBJ2-3, with 7 bases identical to TRBD2. V was clipped by 6 bases and J by 5 bases; unmatched bases: 11. The CDR3 has 15 amino acids. The V gene's germline CDR1 is SGHTA and CDR2 FQGTGA. CDR3 sequence: CASSESGNGGDTQYF. The CDR3 DNA is TGTGCCAGCAGTGAGAGCGGGAATGGTGGAGATACGCAGTATTTT.

This clonotype was recorded once. A much more abundant neighbour one base away suggests this may be a read error. The chain links TRBV20-1 to TRBJ2-7; TRBD1 aligns across 7 bases. Trimming removed 5 bases from V and 2 bases from J; junction bases left unmatched: 9. From germline, CDR1 is DFQATT and CDR2 SNEGSKA (reference sequence). The CDR3 extends over 14 amino acids. This chain's CDR3 is CSAGRRQGAYEQYF. CDR3 nucleotides: TGCAGTGCTGGCCGTAGACAGGGAGCCTACGAGCAGTACTTC.